This TCR beta chain was observed in a study of glioma-infiltrating T cells. Study-wide results and limits: CDR3 overlap between tissue and blood was very small.

This clonotype was counted ten times or more. The antigen remains undetermined. Amplification of TCR alpha and beta CDR3 regions from RNA used iRepertoire nested multiplex PCR. MiXCR, applied by TCRdb to the multiplex PCR reads, yields one record per CDR3 protein. The sample gives about 130,000 distinct CDR3 sequences, around 23% of which show up once; around 15% is in the top ten. Germline V gene lookup returns CDR1 MNHNS and CDR2 SASEGT. This CDR3 comprises 15 residues. V was pared by 2 bases and J by 4 bases, with 2 bases of the junction left unmatched. This chain connects TRBV6-1 to TRBJ2-1; TRBD2 matches 10 bases. This clonotype was obtained from a human donor with low-grade glioma or glioblastoma, undergoing nonglioma brain surgery, or in good health (not recorded which). The material sequenced was glioma tissue, nonneoplastic brain tissue, or PBMCs (not recorded which). The CDR3 loop reads CASSERTSGYNEQFF. DNA for the CDR3: TGTGCCAGCAGTGAAAGGACTAGCGGTTACAATGAGCAGTTCTTC.